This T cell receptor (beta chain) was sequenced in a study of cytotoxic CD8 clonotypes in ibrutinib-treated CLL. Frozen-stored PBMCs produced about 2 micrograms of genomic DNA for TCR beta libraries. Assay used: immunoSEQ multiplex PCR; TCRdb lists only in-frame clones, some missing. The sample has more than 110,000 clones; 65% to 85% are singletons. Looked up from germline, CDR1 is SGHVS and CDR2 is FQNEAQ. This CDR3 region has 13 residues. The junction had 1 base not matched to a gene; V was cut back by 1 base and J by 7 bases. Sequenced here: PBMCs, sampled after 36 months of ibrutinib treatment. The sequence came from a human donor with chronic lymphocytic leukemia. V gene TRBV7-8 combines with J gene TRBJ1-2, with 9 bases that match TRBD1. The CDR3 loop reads CASSLDRGPGYTF. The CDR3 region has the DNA TGTGCCAGCAGCTTAGACAGGGGGCCTGGCTACACCTTC.